The source of this TCR beta chain is a study of chemoradiotherapy in HPV16-positive cancers. Over chemoradiotherapy, repertoires were sampled more than once. Some clones are missing from TCRdb's copy, which holds only in-frame ones; the method was immunoSEQ multiplex PCR. The repertoire includes some 70,000 clones, almost 90% of them detected once, and 4.2% sits in the top ten. Study-wide findings and caveats: Candidate HPV-specific clones and E7-related TCR motifs grew in tumor during treatment.

CDR3 length: 15 amino acids. V was trimmed by 2 bases and J by 2 bases, leaving 10 bases between them. Germline lookup yields CDR1 MNHNS and CDR2 SASEGT. Note on this clone: What it binds is unknown.

This clonotype originated in a human donor with HPV-associated anogenital cancer. Specimen: blood, collected from a patient who underwent chemoradiotherapy. The J gene is TRBJ1-3, the V gene TRBV6-1; D is possibly TRBD1 (5 bases). The CDR3 here is CASSEMTATGNTIYF. As DNA, the CDR3 is TGTGCCAGCAGTGAAATGACAGCCACTGGAAACACCATATATTTT.